The rows below give T cell receptor beta chains drawn from one sample of a study of shared clonotypes between healthy human individuals. Some clones are missing from TCRdb's copy, which holds only in-frame ones; the method was immunoSEQ multiplex PCR. Found here are more than 80,000 clones, roughly two thirds of them singletons; the top ten hold 45% to 50%. The sample consisted of memory CD8+ T cells sorted from blood. These receptors came from a man aged 25-40 years in good health. Both conserved end residues are part of each CDR3. D genes are given only for firm matches. Not every row has a clone size; where given, it reads once, few, many or a size class.

TRBV5-1,.,TRBJ2-5,.,CASSLSGQETQYF,TGCGCCAGCAGCTTGTCAGGTCAAGAGACCCAGTACTTC
TRBV27,.,TRBJ2-7,.,CASSSIGDEQYF,TGTGCCAGCAGTTCGATCGGCGACGAGCAGTACTTC
TRBV6-1,.,TRBJ1-5,.,CASIGRAVSNQPQHF,TGTGCCAGCATCGGGAGGGCGGTGAGCAATCAGCCCCAGCATTTT
TRBV4-2,.,TRBJ2-5,TRBD2,CASSRAFGGMEETQYF,TGTGCCAGCAGCCGGGCCTTCGGGGGGATGGAAGAGACCCAGTACTTC
TRBV12-5,.,TRBJ2-7,TRBD2,CASGLSYGGSVAEQYF,TGTGCTAGTGGTTTGTCCTACGGGGGGTCTGTTGCCGAGCAGTACTTC
TRBV7-9,.,TRBJ2-1,.,CASSSGGRYNEQFF,TGTGCCAGCAGCTCCGGGGGCAGGTACAATGAGCAGTTCTTC
TRBV7-9,.,TRBJ2-7,.,CASSPDRGTYEQYF,TGTGCCAGCAGCCCGGACCGGGGCACCTACGAGCAGTACTTC
TRBV9,.,TRBJ1-1,.,CASSPDGELTEAFF,TGTGCCAGCAGCCCCGACGGGGAACTGACTGAAGCTTTCTTT
TRBV7-2,.,TRBJ2-7,TRBD1,CASSRSGQGPYEQYF,TGTGCCAGCAGCCGCTCCGGACAGGGACCCTACGAGCAGTACTTC
TRBV5-4,few,TRBJ1-2,.,CASSTLGSGNYGYTF,TGTGCCAGCAGCACCTTAGGGTCCGGCAACTATGGCTACACCTTC
TRBV5-8,once,TRBJ2-7,.,CASSLVQGTYEQYF,TGTGCCAGCAGCTTGGTACAGGGCACCTACGAGCAGTACTTC
TRBV6-1,.,TRBJ2-7,TRBD2,CATTLGTSGYEQYF,TGTGCCACCACTCTCGGGACTAGCGGTTACGAGCAGTACTTC
TRBV9,few,TRBJ2-7,TRBD1,CASSVGQGAGEQYF,TGTGCCAGCAGCGTAGGACAGGGGGCGGGAGAGCAGTACTTC
TRBV29-1,.,TRBJ1-1,.,CSVGLTGAFF,TGCAGCGTTGGTTTGACCGGAGCTTTCTTT
TRBV9,medium-sized,TRBJ2-1,TRBD2,CASSGGGLSNGDEQFF,TGTGCCAGCAGCGGCGGGGGGCTATCAAATGGCGATGAGCAGTTCTTC
TRBV11-1,.,TRBJ2-7,.,CASSVRPTPTREQYF,TGTGCCAGCAGCGTAAGACCGACCCCGACTCGGGAGCAGTACTTC
TRBV5-5,.,TRBJ1-2,.,CASSLGYGYTF,TGTGCCAGCAGCTTGGGCTATGGCTACACCTTC
TRBV15,.,TRBJ2-7,.,CATSFDRPQDEQYF,TGTGCCACCAGCTTCGACAGACCTCAGGACGAGCAGTACTTC
TRBV9,many,TRBJ1-1,.,CASSVGDLQENEAFF,TGTGCCAGCAGCGTAGGGGATTTACAGGAGAATGAAGCTTTCTTT
TRBV19,few,TRBJ2-3,TRBD2,CASSALAGGGTDTQYF,TGTGCCAGTAGTGCGCTAGCGGGAGGGGGCACAGATACGCAGTATTTT
TRBV27,.,TRBJ1-2,TRBD1,CASSLFPTGGSGYTF,TGTGCCAGCAGTTTATTCCCTACAGGGGGATCTGGCTACACCTTC
TRBV27,many,TRBJ2-7,.,CASMGGASYEQYF,TGTGCCAGCATGGGGGGGGCCTCCTACGAGCAGTACTTC
TRBV7-6,few,TRBJ2-1,.,CASSLSAYNEQFF,TGTGCCAGCAGCCTCTCTGCCTACAATGAGCAGTTCTTC
TRBV7-9,large,TRBJ2-1,TRBD2,CASSLYLAGNNEQFF,TGTGCCAGCAGCTTATACTTAGCGGGTAACAATGAGCAGTTCTTC
TRBV10-2,.,TRBJ2-2,.,CASSHTGELFF,TGCGCCAGCAGCCACACCGGGGAGCTGTTTTTT
TRBV10-2,.,TRBJ2-7,.,CASSDWDQQYF,TGCGCCAGCAGTGACTGGGACCAGCAGTACTTC
TRBV11-2,.,TRBJ2-7,TRBD2,CASSRRTSGRAYEQYF,TGTGCCAGCAGCCGACGCACTAGCGGGAGAGCTTACGAGCAGTACTTC
TRBV7-9,.,TRBJ1-5,.,CASSLGSSGVNQPQHF,TGTGCCAGCAGCTTAGGAAGTTCAGGAGTCAATCAGCCCCAGCATTTT
TRBV6-1,many,TRBJ2-6,TRBD1,CASSVRDSFSGANVLTF,TGTGCCAGCAGTGTCCGGGACAGCTTCTCTGGGGCCAACGTCCTGACTTTC
TRBV6-5,.,TRBJ2-7,.,CASSYEINGYEQYF,TGTGCCAGCAGTTACGAAATCAACGGGTACGAGCAGTACTTC
TRBV9,many,TRBJ2-7,.,CASSPRLFSYEQYF,TGTGCCAGCAGCCCCCGGTTATTCTCCTACGAGCAGTACTTC
TRBV6-5,many,TRBJ1-4,.,CASSYDSSTLGEKLFF,TGTGCCAGCAGTTACGATTCCTCGACACTGGGGGAAAAACTGTTTTTT
TRBV11-2,.,TRBJ2-1,TRBD1,CASSLAGDSREQFF,TGTGCCAGCAGCTTAGCAGGGGACAGCAGAGAGCAGTTCTTC
TRBV15,few,TRBJ2-3,.,CATSRDQWADTQYF,TGTGCCACCAGCAGAGATCAGTGGGCAGATACGCAGTATTTT
TRBV4-3,many,TRBJ2-3,.,CASSQDGGDNTDTQYF,TGCGCCAGCAGCCAAGATGGAGGGGATAACACAGATACGCAGTATTTT
TRBV10-2,.,TRBJ2-7,.,CASSRDTAYEQYF,TGCGCCAGCAGTCGTGACACGGCATACGAGCAGTACTTC